This T cell receptor (beta chain) was obtained from a study of T cells in localized non-small cell lung cancer. Study-level results: Elevated blood T cell density was associated with longer overall survival. Of the tissues analyzed, uninvolved adjacent lung showed maximal T cell clonality, greater than tumor.

Germline loops: CDR1 SGHNT, CDR2 YENEEA. The CDR3 is made up of 15 amino acids. Trimming removed 3 bases from V and 0 bases from J, with 11 bases in between. Concerning this clone: The target antigen is unknown.

The data were produced by immunoSEQ multiplex PCR, yet TCRdb's version contains in-frame clones alone and is incomplete. The data show over a thousand clones, with around a third seen just once and roughly 13% held by the top ten. This material consisted of lung tumor tissue, taken before any cancer treatment. The source is a woman aged 35-75 years with stage I lung adenocarcinoma. The gene calls are TRBV11-3 and TRBJ1-1; D is uncertain. In DNA, the CDR3 is TGTGCCAGCAGCTTGAACATGGCGATGAACACTGAAGCTTTCTTT. Encoded protein: CASSLNMAMNTEAFF.